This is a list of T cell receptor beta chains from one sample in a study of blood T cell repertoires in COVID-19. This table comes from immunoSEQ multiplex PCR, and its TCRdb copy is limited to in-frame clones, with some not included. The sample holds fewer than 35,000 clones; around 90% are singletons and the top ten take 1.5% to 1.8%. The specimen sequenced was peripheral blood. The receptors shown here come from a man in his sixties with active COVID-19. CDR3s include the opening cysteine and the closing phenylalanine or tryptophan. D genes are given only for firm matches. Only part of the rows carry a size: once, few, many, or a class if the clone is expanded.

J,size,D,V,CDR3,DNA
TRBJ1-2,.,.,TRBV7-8,CASSPQQGSGYTF,TGTGCCAGCAGCCCACAGCAGGGATCGGGCTACACCTTC
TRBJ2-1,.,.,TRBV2,CASRPGTNNEQFF,TGTGCCAGCAGGCCGGGAACCAACAATGAGCAGTTCTTC
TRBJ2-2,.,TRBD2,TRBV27,CASGELAGLTGELFF,TGTGCCAGCGGGGAACTAGCGGGTCTCACCGGGGAGCTGTTTTTT
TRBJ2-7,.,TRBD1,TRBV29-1,CSVRTGPEQYF,TGCAGCGTCCGGACAGGGCCCGAGCAGTACTTC
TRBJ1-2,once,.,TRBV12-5,CASGGGAKYGYTF,TGTGCTAGTGGTGGGGGGGCGAAGTATGGCTACACCTTC
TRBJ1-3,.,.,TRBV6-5,CASSYPGGAIYF,TGTGCCAGCAGTTACCCCGGAGGGGCCATATATTTT
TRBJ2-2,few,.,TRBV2,CASSEGDNGGELFF,TGTGCCAGCAGTGAGGGCGATAACGGCGGGGAGCTGTTTTTT
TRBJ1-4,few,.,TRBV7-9,CASSIGGGTTNEKLFF,TGTGCCAGCAGCATAGGCGGGGGGACAACTAATGAAAAACTGTTTTTT
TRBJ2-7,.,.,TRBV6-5,CASFSGTSSYEQYF,TGTGCCAGCTTTTCCGGGACATCCTCCTACGAGCAGTACTTC
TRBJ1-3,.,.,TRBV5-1,CASGEGSSGNTIYF,TGCGCCAGCGGAGAAGGGAGCTCTGGAAACACCATATATTTT
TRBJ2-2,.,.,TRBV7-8,CASNLGGAHTGELFF,TGTGCCAGCAACTTGGGGGGGGCTCACACCGGGGAGCTGTTTTTT
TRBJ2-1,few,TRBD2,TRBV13,CASSQPFGGGSYNEQFF,TGTGCCAGCAGCCAACCATTTGGCGGGGGATCCTACAATGAGCAGTTCTTC
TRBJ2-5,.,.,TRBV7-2,CASSLMAGYTETQYF,TGTGCCAGCAGCCTCATGGCGGGGTATACCGAGACCCAGTACTTC
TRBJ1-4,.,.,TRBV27,CASSLGATAFNEKLFF,TGTGCCAGCAGTTTGGGGGCGACAGCCTTTAATGAAAAACTGTTTTTT
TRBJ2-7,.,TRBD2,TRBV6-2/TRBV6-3,CASSYRAGSSYEQYF,TGTGCCAGCAGTTACCGAGCGGGAAGCTCCTACGAGCAGTACTTC
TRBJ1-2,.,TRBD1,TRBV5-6,CASSLYHRQGSGYTF,TGTGCCAGCAGCTTATATCACCGACAGGGCTCTGGCTACACCTTC
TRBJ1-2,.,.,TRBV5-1,CASKPIPVGALYGYTF,TGCGCCAGCAAGCCCATCCCAGTGGGGGCCCTCTATGGCTACACCTTC
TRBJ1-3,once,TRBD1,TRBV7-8,CASSLDRGRRPGNTIYF,TGTGCCAGCAGCCTTGACAGGGGGAGGAGGCCTGGAAACACCATATATTTT
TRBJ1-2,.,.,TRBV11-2,CASSSFGHQGNGYTF,TGTGCCAGCAGCTCCTTCGGACACCAAGGCAATGGCTACACCTTC
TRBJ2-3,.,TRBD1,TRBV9,CASSVGTGTDTQYF,TGTGCCAGCAGCGTGGGGACAGGCACAGATACGCAGTATTTT